This paragraph covers one T cell receptor (beta chain) sequence. In the source study's methods: Researchers report that nucleated cell counts were estimated from reference gene primer amplification. Clones were sequenced by immunoSEQ multiplex PCR, and TCRdb holds only the in-frame ones, with some missing. V, J and clone size derive from that table, while D and trimming were established from the DNA sequence. The table includes 250,000 or so clones, about 85% detected once. Before being deemed recovered, Cohort 3 donors had two negative PCRs, clearance, or symptom resolution. This sample was taken from a study of blood T cell repertoires in COVID-19. Germline V gene lookup returns CDR1 SNHLY and CDR2 FYNNEI. This CDR3 has 14 residues. V trimming: 7 bases; J trimming: 3 bases; junction bases outside the gene matches: 3.

This receptor was obtained from a man younger than 40 who had recovered from COVID-19. V usage is TRBV2 and J usage is TRBJ2-7; TRBD2 aligns across 13 bases. The sequencing input was PBMCs or T cells enriched from blood (not recorded which). CDR3 protein: CASTGLAGLYEQYF. The CDR3 DNA reads as TGTGCCAGCACGGGACTAGCGGGACTCTACGAGCAGTACTTC.